Shown below are 17 T cell receptor beta chains from a single sample sequenced in a study of beta chain features in type 1 diabetes. Since all of the isolated RNA was reverse transcribed, expressed TCRB transcripts were what got sequenced. Clones were sequenced by immunoSEQ multiplex PCR, and TCRdb holds only the in-frame ones, with some missing. The sample lists 40,000 to 45,000 clones, around 50% occurring once. Specimen: Tregs from blood. The receptors originated from a woman aged 18-35 years in good health.

In this sample, this clone turned up a few times. The rearrangement joins TRBV19 to TRBJ2-3; D perhaps matches TRBD1 (5 bases). Germline-derived CDR1 and CDR2 are LNHDA and SQIVND (reference sequence). This CDR3 has 15 amino acids. V was shortened by 6 bases and J by 2 bases, with 15 bases between the two germline ends. DNA for the CDR3: TGTGCCAGTAGAGCGCAGGGCCTCCTCACAGATACGCAGTATTTT. Its protein is CASRAQGLLTDTQYF. Using reference TRBV19 and TRBJ2-3 for the parts outside the CDR3, the full variable domain is DGGITQSPKYLFRKEGQNVTLSCEQNLNHDAMYWYRQDPGQGLRLIYYSQIVNDFQKGDIAEGYSVSREKKESFPLTVTSAQKNPTAFYLCASRAQGLLTDTQYFGPGTRLTVL.

This clone was observed a few times. The chain employs TRBV20-1 and TRBJ2-5; D remains ambiguous. CDR3 length: 11 residues. Germline V gene lookup returns CDR1 DFQATT and CDR2 SNEGSKA (reference sequence). V shed 5 bases and J shed 5 bases, with 9 bases lying between them. In DNA, the CDR3 is TGCAGTGCTTACGCCGCGGAGACCCAGTACTTC. Translating gives CSAYAAETQYF.

This chain joins TRBV7-9 and TRBJ2-7; no clear D. Deletions cut 1 base from V and 1 base from J, with 5 bases between. CDR1 is SEHNR, CDR2 FQNEAQ, per germline (reference sequence). The CDR3 runs to 13 residues. The CDR3 sequence is CASSLGRSYEQYF. The CDR3 nucleotides read TGTGCCAGCAGCTTAGGCAGGTCCTACGAGCAGTACTTC.

This clone was observed a single time. J is TRBJ2-7 and V is TRBV28; 7 nucleotides agree with TRBD2. V lost 5 bases and J lost 2; bases outside the gene matches: 6. Germline V CDR1 and CDR2: MDHEN, SYDVKM. This CDR3 is built from 14 residues. The CDR3 DNA reads TGTGCCAGCAGTATTTCGCGGGAGACCTACGAGCAGTACTTC. The encoded protein is CASSISRETYEQYF.

Turning to this clone: One junction end does not reproduce the germline sequence, and a read error may be involved. The CDR3 bases are TGTGCCAGCAGCCAATCGGACACACCTCCCCTCTATGGCTACGCCTTC. It specifies CASSQSDTPPLYGYAF. The genes are TRBV14 and TRBJ1-2; the D gene is possibly TRBD1 (5 bases). The CDR3 is 16 amino acids. Germline CDR1 SGHDN, CDR2 FVKESK.

The J gene is TRBJ2-5, the V gene TRBV29-1, with 7 nucleotides matching TRBD1. The CDR3 loop spans 13 amino acids. Looked up from germline, CDR1 is SQVTM and CDR2 is ANQGSEA. V was clipped by 4 bases and J by 4 bases; unmatched bases: 6. The CDR3: CSVVPGGRETQYF. The CDR3 DNA sequence: TGCAGCGTTGTTCCAGGGGGAAGAGAGACCCAGTACTTC.

V gene TRBV7-9 combines with J gene TRBJ2-3; perhaps TRBD2 as D (5 bases). Germline V gives CDR1 SEHNR, CDR2 FQNEAQ (reference sequence). This CDR3 contains 14 residues. Trimming removed 1 base at V and 4 bases at J, with 9 bases between. The CDR3 DNA follows: TGTGCCAGCAGCTTAGAAGCCGGGGCAGATACGCAGTATTTT. Its translation: CASSLEAGADTQYF.

The chain links TRBV7-9 to TRBJ1-2; no clear D. The V and J ends lost 6 bases and 6 bases respectively, with 14 bases between them. This CDR3 region has 13 residues. Per germline, CDR1 SEHNR and CDR2 FQNEAQ (reference sequence). The CDR3 region has the DNA TGTGCCAGCAGTAGCCGGGAACGTGATGGCTACACCTTC. It is translated as CASSSRERDGYTF.

V is TRBV4-1 and J is TRBJ2-1; TRBD2 agrees at 11 bases. Germline V lookup: CDR1 MGHRA, CDR2 YSYEKL. The CDR3 sequence is 18 residues long. V lost 0 bases to trimming and J lost 4 bases; unmatched junction nucleotides: 8. CDR3: CASSQDPGTSGPYNEQFF. The CDR3 nucleotides read TGCGCCAGCAGCCAAGATCCGGGGACTAGCGGCCCATACAATGAGCAGTTCTTC.

This clone showed up just a few times. The V and J genes are TRBV28 and TRBJ1-5, with D maybe TRBD1 (5 bases). The CDR3 consists of 15 residues. The germline gives CDR1 MDHEN, CDR2 SYDVKM. V lost 5 bases to trimming and J lost 0 bases, with 11 bases between them. The CDR3 nucleotides read TGTGCCAGCAGTAATCAGGGAAATAGCAATCAGCCCCAGCATTTT. This gives the protein CASSNQGNSNQPQHF.

This sequence joins TRBV27 and TRBJ2-1; 8 bases agree with TRBD2. Germline CDR1 and CDR2: MNHEY and SMNVEV (reference sequence). The V gene end was trimmed by 5 bases and the J gene end by 10 bases; junction bases not matched to a gene: 10. The CDR3 spans 14 residues. In nucleotides, the CDR3 is TGTGCCAGCAGTCCAGGGACTAGTGGTCGCGAGCAGTTCTTC. Its protein product is CASSPGTSGREQFF.

V gene TRBV7-3 combines with J gene TRBJ2-7, with D uncertain. In germline, CDR1 is SGHTA, CDR2 FQGTGA. The CDR3 has 12 amino acids. V was clipped by 3 bases and J by 7 bases, with 10 bases between them. The CDR3 DNA sequence: TGTGCCAGCAGCTTTGGGCGTAAAGAGCAGTACTTC. Amino acid sequence: CASSFGRKEQYF. Supplemented by reference TRBV7-3 and TRBJ2-7, the full variable domain reads GAGVSQTPSNKVTEKGKYVELRCDPISGHTALYWYRQSLGQGPEFLIYFQGTGAADDSGLPNDRFFAVRPEGSVSTLKIQRTERGDSAVYLCASSFGRKEQYFGPGTRLTVT.

The chain is built from TRBV6-5 and TRBJ1-6; weak D call: TRBD1 (5 bases). Germline V gives CDR1 MNHEY, CDR2 SVGAGI. V lost 8 bases, J lost 7 bases, and 18 bases lay in between. CDR3 length equals 15 residues. The CDR3 coding sequence is TGTGCCAGCGGATACAGGTCTTCCCCCAATTCACCCCTCCACTTT. Translation: CASGYRSSPNSPLHF.

This sequence joins TRBV19 and TRBJ2-3; TRBD2 matches at 9 bases. The germline V gene has CDR1 LNHDA and CDR2 SQIVND (reference sequence). The CDR3 loop spans 14 amino acids. V was pared by 10 bases and J by 6 bases, with 11 bases of the junction left unmatched. The chain's CDR3 is CATAVAGVSDTQYF. CDR3 nucleotide sequence: TGTGCCACCGCAGTAGCGGGAGTGTCTGATACGCAGTATTTT.

This chain links TRBV7-2 with TRBJ2-1; a possible D gene is TRBD2 (6 bases). Trimming took 2 bases from V and 0 from J, leaving 17 bases between them. The CDR3 length is 18 residues. Germline V gene data show CDR1 as SGHTA and CDR2 as FQGNSA. CDR3 sequence reads: CASSLLSSEIYSYNEQFF. CDR3 nucleotide sequence: TGTGCCAGCAGCTTACTCTCTAGCGAGATTTACTCCTACAATGAGCAGTTCTTC.

The chain has TRBV7-2 and TRBJ1-1; unclear D gene. The V gene's germline CDR1 is SGHTA and CDR2 FQGNSA. Trimming took off 3 bases at V and 6 bases at J, with 2 bases between the two ends. The CDR3 spans 10 residues. In DNA form, the CDR3 reads TGTGCCAGCAGCTTCGCTGAAGCTTTCTTT. Its translation is CASSFAEAFF.

V and J are TRBV5-1 and TRBJ1-4, with 10 nucleotides matching TRBD1. CDR3 length: 16 residues. After removal of 4 bases from V and 4 bases from J, the junction contained 7 bases not matched to a gene. CDR1 and CDR2 (germline): SGHRS, YFSETQ. This CDR3 reads CASSPGTGVINEKLFF. The CDR3 bases are TGCGCCAGCAGCCCCGGGACAGGGGTGATTAATGAAAAACTGTTTTTT.